This T cell receptor beta chain was sequenced in a study of blood T cell repertoires in COVID-19. Background on the study: Samples taken during acute and convalescent COVID-19 were collected in the United States, Italy and Spain. T cells, B-cell-depleted T cells, or PBMCs supplied cDNA or gDNA.

With 6 bases clipped from V and 1 base from J, the junction kept 9 bases outside the gene matches. The CDR3 loop spans 16 amino acids. Germline values: CDR1 SNHLY, CDR2 FYNNEI. Authors' processing steps: Estimates of nucleated cell counts were drawn from the amplification of reference gene primers. Sequencing was performed with immunoSEQ multiplex PCR; in TCRdb, only in-frame clones are kept and a portion is missing. V, J and clone size reflect that table, while D and trimming were determined from the DNA. The repertoire holds 90,000 or so clones, approximately 90% seen once, with 0.47% in the top ten.

This chain uses TRBV2 with TRBJ1-5; 7 bases line up with TRBD1. Specimen: peripheral blood. The TCR was taken from a man between 60 and 75 years old with acute or convalescent COVID-19. The CDR3 DNA reads TGTGCCAGCAGCTACGCGACAGGGAAAAGCAATCAGCCCCAGCATTTT. Protein: CASSYATGKSNQPQHF.